These 18 T cell receptor beta chains came from one sample sequenced in a study of shared clonotypes between healthy human individuals. Data came from immunoSEQ multiplex PCR; TCRdb stores just in-frame clones and leaves some out. The table lists around 2.1 million clones, roughly 91% of them singletons. Selected positively for CCR7 and CD45RO-negative, naive CD8 cells excluded terminally differentiated effector memory CD45RA+ cells. The sequenced sample was naive CD8+ T cells from PBMCs. Receptor source: a man younger than 35 in good health. Some clones in this sample may be carry-over from other donors' samples.

V usage is TRBV27 and J usage is TRBJ1-4, with 7 bases fitting TRBD1. The CDR3 runs 14 residues. Germline V CDR1 and CDR2: MNHEY, SMNVEV (reference sequence). V lost 5 bases to trimming and J lost 3 bases; unmatched junction nucleotides: 3. CDR3 residues: CASSDRDPNEKLFF. In DNA form, the CDR3 reads TGTGCCAGCAGTGACAGGGATCCTAATGAAAAACTGTTTTTT. Complete variable domain (other parts from reference TRBV27 and TRBJ1-4): EAQVTQNPRYLITVTGKKLTVTCSQNMNHEYMSWYRQDPGLGLRQIYYSMNVEVTDKGDVPEGYKVSRKEKRNFPLILESPSPNQTSLYFCASSDRDPNEKLFFGSGTQLSVL.

This chain joins TRBV7-9 and TRBJ2-3; no clear D. Germline V lookup: CDR1 SEHNR, CDR2 FQNEAQ (reference sequence). The germline V and J ends were trimmed by 0 bases and 8 bases, with 6 bases remaining between them. The CDR3 has 12 amino acids. CDR3 DNA sequence: TGTGCCAGCAGCTTAGCCAGTGGTACGCAGTATTTT. The encoded protein is CASSLASGTQYF. Supplemented by reference TRBV7-9 and TRBJ2-3, the full variable domain reads DTGVSQNPRHKITKRGQNVTFRCDPISEHNRLYWYRQTLGQGPEFLTYFQNEAQLEKSRLLSDRFSAERPKGSFSTLEIQRTEQGDSAMYLCASSLASGTQYFGPGTRLTVL.

This rearrangement joins TRBV7-9 to TRBJ1-2; unclear D gene. The CDR3 runs to 13 residues. Germline CDR1 reads SEHNR; CDR2 reads FQNEAQ (reference sequence). With 3 bases removed from V and 2 bases from J, the gap between germline ends came to 7 bases. The CDR3 sequence is CASSFITNYGYTF. CDR3 nucleotide sequence: TGTGCCAGCAGCTTCATCACCAACTATGGCTACACCTTC.

The rearrangement links TRBV10-1 to TRBJ2-7, with 7 bases that match TRBD1. Germline trimming cut 8 bases from V and 7 bases from J; bases unmatched to any gene: 14. Germline lookup yields CDR1 WNHNN and CDR2 SYGVQD (reference sequence). This CDR3 spans 14 amino acids. This CDR3 is CASAREGTASEQYF. The CDR3 DNA is TGCGCCAGCGCCCGAGAGGGGACAGCCTCGGAGCAGTACTTC.

The chain is built from TRBV6-1 and TRBJ1-4; the match to TRBD1 covers 10 bases. V dropped 1 base and J dropped 17; count of bases not matched to a gene: 13. The CDR3 covers 15 residues. From germline, CDR1 is MNHNS and CDR2 SASEGT. CDR3 sequence reads: CASSEGGWDRGSSFF. The CDR3 bases are TGTGCCAGCAGTGAAGGGGGGTGGGACAGGGGATCTTCTTTTTTT.

This clone was observed a single time. The rearrangement uses TRBV7-9 and TRBJ2-7, with TRBD1 matching over 10 bases. Germline values: CDR1 SEHNR, CDR2 FQNEAQ (reference sequence). The CDR3 extends over 17 amino acids. V was clipped by 6 bases and J by 2 bases; unmatched bases: 13. In DNA, the CDR3 is TGTGCCAGCAGTCGAATGACAGGGGGCGAATTCGCCTACGAGCAGTACTTC. Residues: CASSRMTGGEFAYEQYF.

V gene TRBV7-9 combines with J gene TRBJ1-3; tentative D call: TRBD1 (6 bases). CDR3 length equals 15 residues. The V and J ends lost 3 bases and 0 bases respectively, with 9 bases between them. Germline V CDR1 and CDR2: SEHNR, FQNEAQ (reference sequence). As DNA, the CDR3 is TGTGCCAGCAGCTTTGGACAGCCCTCTGGAAACACCATATATTTT. This gives the protein CASSFGQPSGNTIYF. The complete variable domain, with remaining parts taken from reference TRBV7-9 and TRBJ1-3, reads DTGVSQNPRHKITKRGQNVTFRCDPISEHNRLYWYRQTLGQGPEFLTYFQNEAQLEKSRLLSDRFSAERPKGSFSTLEIQRTEQGDSAMYLCASSFGQPSGNTIYFGEGSWLTVV.

The rearrangement uses TRBV7-2 and TRBJ2-7; 8 bases match TRBD2. The CDR3 sequence is 14 residues long. Losses at the gene ends were 5 bases for V and 2 bases for J; bases not matched to a gene: 5. The germline gives CDR1 SGHTA, CDR2 FQGNSA. CDR3 loop: CASSKTGLAYEQYF. DNA of the CDR3: TGTGCCAGCAGCAAAACGGGACTAGCCTACGAGCAGTACTTC.

This chain uses TRBV7-2 with TRBJ1-2, with D possibly TRBD1 on 5 matching bases. Looked up from germline, CDR1 is SGHTA and CDR2 is FQGNSA. The CDR3 runs to 19 residues. V lost 2 bases to trimming and J lost 0 bases, with 22 bases between them. The DNA for the CDR3 is TGTGCCAGCAGCTTAAATTTCATGTCGGAGGACACCACTAACTATGGCTACACCTTC. The encoded protein is CASSLNFMSEDTTNYGYTF.

V is TRBV19 and J is TRBJ2-5; TRBD2 matches 11 bases. The CDR3 contains 16 residues. Per germline, CDR1 LNHDA and CDR2 SQIVND (reference sequence). The ends lost 3 bases at V and 5 bases at J; junction bases unmatched: 8. The CDR3: CASSISGRAYWETQYF. The CDR3 coding sequence is TGTGCCAGTAGTATTAGCGGGAGGGCCTATTGGGAGACCCAGTACTTC.

The chain has TRBV19 and TRBJ2-7, with 7 nucleotides matching TRBD1. The CDR3 consists of 15 residues. V trimming: 2 bases; J trimming: 2 bases; junction bases outside the gene matches: 6. Germline-derived CDR1 and CDR2 are LNHDA and SQIVND (reference sequence). DNA of the CDR3: TGTGCCAGTAGTATAACTTACAGGGGAGCCTACGAGCAGTACTTC. Its protein is CASSITYRGAYEQYF.

This chain links TRBV5-6 with TRBJ2-1; the match to TRBD1 covers 8 bases. V shed 3 bases, J shed 0 bases, and the junction held 8 bases outside the gene matches. The CDR3 loop spans 17 amino acids. Germline loops: CDR1 SGHDT, CDR2 YYEEEE. The CDR3 here is CASSSTRTGHSYNEQFF. Here the CDR3 DNA reads TGTGCCAGCAGCTCCACCCGGACAGGGCACTCCTACAATGAGCAGTTCTTC.

V is TRBV29-1 and J is TRBJ2-1, with a possible D match to TRBD1 (6 bases). The V gene lost 0 bases and the J gene lost 15 bases, with 21 bases spanning the gap. Germline lookup yields CDR1 SQVTM and CDR2 ANQGSEA. The CDR3 spans 14 residues. The CDR3 loop reads CSVEDHPGDKKGFF. For the CDR3, the DNA is TGCAGCGTTGAAGACCATCCTGGGGACAAAAAGGGGTTCTTC.

The chain has TRBV5-1 and TRBJ2-7; 8 nucleotides align to TRBD1. There are 15 residues in the CDR3. In germline, CDR1 is SGHRS, CDR2 YFSETQ. Germline trimming cut 4 bases from V and 5 bases from J; bases unmatched to any gene: 11. Here the CDR3 DNA reads TGCGCCAGCAGCGCAAAGCCGGGACAGGTCAACGAGCAGTACTTC. Its protein product is CASSAKPGQVNEQYF. The full variable domain, its missing parts supplied by reference TRBV5-1 and TRBJ2-7, is KAGVTQTPRYLIKTRGQQVTLSCSPISGHRSVSWYQQTPGQGLQFLFEYFSETQRNKGNFPGRFSGRQFSNSRSEMNVSTLELGDSALYLCASSAKPGQVNEQYFGPGTRLTVT.

The count of this clone is one. This chain uses TRBV19 with TRBJ2-1, with unresolved D. V was trimmed by 7 bases and J by 3 bases, leaving 7 bases between them. Germline V lookup: CDR1 LNHDA, CDR2 SQIVND (reference sequence). The CDR3 is 12 amino acids. The CDR3 coding sequence is TGTGCCAGTATGCGCAGCTACAATGAGCAGTTCTTC. It translates to CASMRSYNEQFF.

In DNA form, the CDR3 reads TGTGCCAGCAGCTATACTAGCGGGACCTACGAGCAGTACTTC. This gives the protein CASSYTSGTYEQYF. The rearrangement joins TRBV7-8 to TRBJ2-7, with TRBD2 matching over 10 bases. Germline CDR1 is SGHVS and CDR2 is FQNEAQ. V lost 4 bases to trimming and J lost 2 bases; unmatched junction nucleotides: 2. The length of the CDR3 is 14 residues.

This sequence joins TRBV27 and TRBJ1-4, with 8 bases fitting TRBD1. Trimming took 5 bases from V and 6 from J; bases not matched to a gene: 17. The CDR3 is made up of 18 amino acids. Germline CDR1 MNHEY, CDR2 SMNVEV (reference sequence). In DNA form, the CDR3 reads TGTGCCAGCAGTCCCGGGACAGGCGGAACGCCTAGCGATGAAAAACTGTTTTTT. This sequence encodes CASSPGTGGTPSDEKLFF.

The genes are TRBV7-8 and TRBJ2-5; 11 nucleotides align to TRBD2. Germline loops: CDR1 SGHVS, CDR2 FQNEAQ. The V segment lost 1 base and the J segment 5 bases; nucleotides outside the gene matches: 6. The CDR3 is 16 amino acids. CDR3 in amino acids: CASSLGLAGGRETQYF. Written as DNA, the CDR3 is TGTGCCAGCAGCTTAGGGCTAGCGGGAGGTCGGGAGACCCAGTACTTC.